The 20 T cell receptor beta chains in this list originate from one sample, sequenced in a study of cytomegalovirus exposure and HLA in healthy donors. 60 Vbeta and 13 Jbeta primers were used in PCR. Using immunoSEQ multiplex PCR, the repertoire was profiled, and TCRdb retains in-frame clones only, with some absent. The sample holds 150,000 or so clones, about 75% seen once. Specimen: PBMCs. The receptors were sampled from a man in his fifties or sixties in good health and CMV-seropositive.

This clone was recorded a few times. The chain recombines TRBV19 with TRBJ1-5; the D gene is possibly TRBD1 (6 bases). With 7 bases removed from V and 7 bases from J, the gap between germline ends came to 20 bases. Germline CDR1 LNHDA, CDR2 SQIVND (reference sequence). The CDR3 spans 15 residues. The CDR3 coding sequence is TGTGCCAGTACTGAGTCGGGGGGGCTACAACAGCCCCAGCATTTT. It translates to CASTESGGLQQPQHF.

This clone was picked up one time. The rearrangement links TRBV18 to TRBJ2-4; 7 nucleotides line up with TRBD1. Germline loops: CDR1 KGHSH, CDR2 LQKENI. V shed 2 bases, J shed 5 bases, and the junction held 3 bases outside the gene matches. The CDR3 spans 14 residues. CDR3 coding DNA: TGTGCCAGCTCACCAAGACAGGGAGAAAACATTCAGTACTTC. It codes for CASSPRQGENIQYF.

The V and J genes are TRBV6-1 and TRBJ2-2; TRBD2 might be the D (5 bases). Trimming removed 6 bases from V and 5 bases from J, with 13 bases in between. Germline CDR1 MNHNS, CDR2 SASEGT. This CDR3 is 14 amino acids long. The CDR3 reads CASRQSGGTGELFF. The CDR3 coding sequence is TGTGCCAGCAGGCAAAGCGGTGGTACCGGGGAGCTGTTTTTT.

This sequence joins TRBV7-9 and TRBJ1-2; D perhaps matches TRBD1 (5 bases). The V end was cut by 1 base, the J end by 8 bases, with 11 bases between. CDR3 size: 13 residues. Per the germline V gene, CDR1 is SEHNR and CDR2 is FQNEAQ (reference sequence). The chain's CDR3 is CASSLEQALGYTF. The CDR3 DNA reads as TGTGCCAGCAGCTTAGAACAGGCTCTCGGCTACACCTTC.

The chain couples TRBV15 to TRBJ1-4, with a weak D call TRBD1 (6 bases). V was cut by 1 base and J by 8 bases, with 23 bases left in between. CDR1 is LNHNV, CDR2 YYDKDF, per germline (reference sequence). The CDR3 sequence is 18 residues long. CDR3 protein: CATSRAPAGGGLGEKLFF. The CDR3 DNA reads TGTGCCACCAGCAGAGCCCCGGCCGGCGGGGGGCTGGGAGAAAAACTGTTTTTT.

This clone was picked up a small number of times. The chain combines TRBV5-1 with TRBJ1-3; 7 nucleotides line up with TRBD1. Per the germline V gene, CDR1 is SGHRS and CDR2 is YFSETQ. This CDR3 region has 14 residues. With 3 bases clipped from V and 3 bases from J, the junction kept 3 bases outside the gene matches. The CDR3, as DNA: TGCGCCAGCAGCTCCGGGACAGATGGAAACACCATATATTTT. Protein product: CASSSGTDGNTIYF.

The chain uses TRBV18 and TRBJ2-5, with TRBD1 identical over 8 bases. Germline values: CDR1 KGHSH, CDR2 LQKENI. CDR3 length: 13 amino acids. V lost 4 bases and J lost 2; bases outside the gene matches: 0. The CDR3 DNA reads as TGTGCCAGCTCACGGGACAGGCAAGAGACCCAGTACTTC. Translation gives CASSRDRQETQYF. Drawing the rest from reference TRBV18 and TRBJ2-5, the complete variable domain is NAGVMQNPRHLVRRRGQEARLRCSPMKGHSHVYWYRQLPEEGLKFMVYLQKENIIDESGMPKERFSAEFPKEGPSILRIQQVVRGDSAAYFCASSRDRQETQYFGPGTRLLVL.

Comments on this clone: Compared with germline, one end of the junction differs, possibly owing to a read error. The gene calls are TRBV7-9 and TRBJ1-6; 9 nucleotides align to TRBD1. The CDR3 loop spans 15 amino acids. Germline values: CDR1 SEHNR, CDR2 FQNEAQ (reference sequence). Here the CDR3 reads CSSSFGDRDNSPLHF. In nucleotides, the CDR3 is TGTTCCAGCAGCTTCGGGGACAGGGATAATTCACCCCTCCACTTT. Full variable domain (rest looked up from reference TRBV7-9 and TRBJ1-6): DTGVSQNPRHKITKRGQNVTFRCDPISEHNRLYWYRQTLGQGPEFLTYFQNEAQLEKSRLLSDRFSAERPKGSFSTLEIQRTEQGDSAMYLCSSSFGDRDNSPLHFGNGTRLTVT.

The chain carries TRBV28 and TRBJ1-2; D is unclear. The V gene lost 1 base and the J gene lost 1 base, with 10 bases spanning the gap. Per germline, CDR1 MDHEN and CDR2 SYDVKM. The CDR3 covers 15 residues. This chain's CDR3 is CASSLSTGYNYGYTF. CDR3 nucleotide sequence: TGTGCCAGCAGTTTATCTACGGGGTATAACTATGGCTACACCTTC.

This clone was seen a handful of times. The V and J genes are TRBV10-3 and TRBJ2-7, with D maybe TRBD1 (5 bases). The CDR3 totals 12 residues. Trimming shortened V by 9 bases and J by 2 bases, and 11 bases separated the two germline ends. The V gene's germline CDR1 is ENHRY and CDR2 SYGVKD. The CDR3 nucleotides are TGTGCCATACAGGAACCCCCCTACGAGCAGTACTTC. Translated, it gives CAIQEPPYEQYF.

V usage is TRBV14 and J usage is TRBJ2-1; D remains unclear. The V gene lost 4 bases and the J gene lost 6 bases, with 7 bases spanning the gap. The CDR3 is 12 amino acids. The V gene's germline CDR1 is SGHDN and CDR2 FVKESK. The CDR3 DNA reads TGTGCCAGCAGCCCCGCCGGCAATGAGCAGTTCTTC. As protein: CASSPAGNEQFF.

In this sample, this clone turned up once. J is TRBJ2-5 and V is TRBV5-1, with 8 bases aligning to TRBD2. In germline, CDR1 is SGHRS, CDR2 YFSETQ. With 0 bases clipped from V and 1 base from J, the junction kept 2 bases outside the gene matches. CDR3 length: 15 residues. CDR3 loop: CASSLASGGQETQYF. The CDR3, as DNA: TGCGCCAGCAGCTTGGCCAGCGGGGGCCAAGAGACCCAGTACTTC.

This sequence joins TRBV15 and TRBJ2-3, with a weak D call TRBD1 (5 bases). V lost 1 base and J 1 base, leaving 12 bases between the germline ends. The CDR3 sequence is 16 residues long. Germline values: CDR1 LNHNV, CDR2 YYDKDF (reference sequence). The DNA for the CDR3 is TGTGCCACCAGCAGAGCGTCAGGGTTGGGCACAGATACGCAGTATTTT. Translation gives CATSRASGLGTDTQYF.

This chain connects TRBV5-1 to TRBJ2-3; 8 bases are a match to TRBD2. In germline, CDR1 is SGHRS, CDR2 YFSETQ. V dropped 4 bases and J dropped 2; count of bases not matched to a gene: 9. This CDR3 comprises 16 residues. CDR3 DNA: TGCGCCAGCAGCCGTTTTGCGGGGGGTATCACAGATACGCAGTATTTT. Protein sequence: CASSRFAGGITDTQYF.

This clone was detected a few times. This sequence joins TRBV19 and TRBJ1-1, with D possibly TRBD1 on 5 matching bases. The V end lost 7 bases, the J end lost 0 bases, and 21 bases lay between the germline ends. Per the germline V gene, CDR1 is LNHDA and CDR2 is SQIVND (reference sequence). The CDR3 is made up of 17 amino acids. The CDR3 DNA is TGTGCCAGTACCATGGCAGGGATCCAACGTGTGAACACTGAAGCTTTCTTT. As protein: CASTMAGIQRVNTEAFF. The full variable domain, in which reference TRBV19 and TRBJ1-1 provide the parts outside the CDR3, is DGGITQSPKYLFRKEGQNVTLSCEQNLNHDAMYWYRQDPGQGLRLIYYSQIVNDFQKGDIAEGYSVSREKKESFPLTVTSAQKNPTAFYLCASTMAGIQRVNTEAFFGQGTRLTVV.

V usage is TRBV6-5 and J usage is TRBJ2-3; possible D gene TRBD2, 6 bases. This CDR3 has 16 residues. Trimming shortened V by 0 bases and J by 8 bases, and 18 bases separated the two germline ends. Germline lookup yields CDR1 MNHEY and CDR2 SVGAGI. As DNA, the CDR3 is TGTGCCAGCAGTTACTCACTTCGGACTAATTTAGGTACGCAGTATTTT. As protein: CASSYSLRTNLGTQYF.

The chain combines TRBV28 with TRBJ1-5; 11 bases match TRBD1. This CDR3 is built from 16 residues. J gave up 4 bases and V 3 bases, and 5 bases lay outside the gene matches. Germline V lookup: CDR1 MDHEN, CDR2 SYDVKM. CDR3 residues: CASSFLGTGGNQPQHF. The CDR3 coding sequence is TGTGCCAGCAGTTTTCTGGGGACAGGGGGGAATCAGCCCCAGCATTTT.

This clone was detected only a few times. The rearrangement links TRBV10-3 to TRBJ2-1; D may be TRBD2 (7 bases). V lost 0 bases and J 4 bases, leaving 19 bases between the germline ends. Germline CDR1 reads ENHRY; CDR2 reads SYGVKD. There are 18 residues in the CDR3. In nucleotides, the CDR3 is TGTGCCATCAGTGAGTCTATTCTTGCGGGGGACACTTACAATGAGCAGTTCTTC. The encoded protein is CAISESILAGDTYNEQFF.

J is TRBJ1-2 and V is TRBV5-4, with 12 bases matching TRBD1. V lost 1 base and J lost 7; bases outside the gene matches: 8. The CDR3 runs to 16 residues. Germline V gives CDR1 SGHNT, CDR2 YYREEE (reference sequence). The DNA of the CDR3 is TGTGCCAGCAGCTTGCCGGGACAGGGGGCTGTCGGTGGCTACACCTTC. This translates into CASSLPGQGAVGGYTF.

This chain uses TRBV6-5 with TRBJ2-7, with 9 positions matching TRBD1. This CDR3 has 14 amino acids. CDR1 is MNHEY, CDR2 SVGAGI, per germline. V gave up 6 bases and J gave up 6 bases; unmatched junction bases: 9. The CDR3 sequence: CASRLGQGIGEQYF. The CDR3 DNA reads as TGTGCCAGCAGGCTGGGACAGGGTATCGGCGAGCAGTACTTC.